This note documents a single T cell receptor (beta chain) sequence. The target antigen is unknown. V dropped 3 bases and J dropped 5 bases, with 11 bases sitting between them. The CDR3 is made up of 14 amino acids. Looked up from germline, CDR1 is SEHNR and CDR2 is FQNEAQ (reference sequence). This sample is part of a study of T cells in Graves' hyperthyroidism and ophthalmopathy. General study findings and limits: Most expanded thyroid clonotypes above 0.001 recurred in blood. Through a model of 13 V-J features, ophthalmopathy was separated from stable hyperthyroidism. Before onset, by a median of about seven months, the model predicted ophthalmopathy.

Amplification of TCR beta CDR3 regions was performed using RNA transcripts as template. The study used the HTBI primer set for a first-round RT-PCR of the TCR CDR3. TCRdb reanalysed the multiplex PCR reads using MiXCR and keeps one entry per CDR3 protein. Of 490,000 or so distinct CDR3 sequences listed, 15% to 20% were seen once; the top ten hold about half. The sequence was obtained from a man aged 35-49 years with Graves' ophthalmopathy. Sequenced: blood. This chain uses TRBV7-9 with TRBJ2-1, with D possibly TRBD2 on 5 matching bases. As DNA, the CDR3 is TGTGCCAGCAGCTTCCCGGGAACGCACAATGAGCAGTTCTTC. Translation: CASSFPGTHNEQFF.